The 18 T cell receptor beta chains given below trace back to one sample, sequenced in a study of Ad26.COV2.S vaccination and SARS-CoV-2 variants. The protocol was immunoSEQ multiplex PCR, while the TCRdb copy is restricted to in-frame clones and leaves out a portion. This table has hundreds of thousands of clones, more than 80% appearing once. Treatment meaning: over 15 received Ad26.COV2.S at low or high dose, single or two shots; roughly 5 received placebo; per-sample allocation not given. All samples were drawn on day 63, counting from the first vaccine or placebo injection. Material: peripheral blood, obtained in a trial of Ad26.COV2.S vaccine versus placebo. The source is a person aged 18-65 years who received the Ad26.COV2.S COVID-19 vaccine or a placebo.

The V gene is TRBV27, the J gene TRBJ2-3; tentative D call: TRBD2 (7 bases). The CDR3 spans 17 residues. Trimming cost V 6 bases and J 2 bases, with 21 bases left between them. Looked up from germline, CDR1 is MNHEY and CDR2 is SMNVEV (reference sequence). This CDR3 reads CASRVRGGRTYTDTQYF. The CDR3 nucleotides are TGTGCCAGCAGGGTTAGGGGGGGGCGGACCTACACAGATACGCAGTATTTT.

The genes are TRBV29-1 and TRBJ1-3, with 10 bases that match TRBD1. The CDR3 loop spans 15 amino acids. The germline gives CDR1 SQVTM, CDR2 ANQGSEA. The junction had 5 bases not matched to a gene; V was cut back by 6 bases and J by 0 bases. CDR3 sequence (DNA): TGCAGCGTCTTAAGGACAGGGGGCTCTGGAAACACCATATATTTT. Translating it yields CSVLRTGGSGNTIYF.

The rearrangement uses TRBV19 and TRBJ2-1; 7 bases align to TRBD1. Germline lookup yields CDR1 LNHDA and CDR2 SQIVND (reference sequence). There are 15 residues in the CDR3. The V gene end was trimmed by 9 bases and the J gene end by 5 bases; junction bases not matched to a gene: 13. The CDR3 nucleotides are TGTGCCAGCGCCACAGTCGACAGGGTTAACAATGAGCAGTTCTTC. The encoded protein is CASATVDRVNNEQFF.

This chain joins TRBV19 and TRBJ2-4; a possible D gene is TRBD1 (6 bases). Trimming took 6 bases from V and 3 from J, leaving 15 bases between them. The CDR3 consists of 15 residues. CDR1 is LNHDA and CDR2 is SQIVND in the germline V gene (reference sequence). CDR3 DNA: TGTGCCAGTAGCTCTACAGGGTTCGGCAAAAACATTCAGTACTTC. This sequence encodes CASSSTGFGKNIQYF. The variable domain in full, with the rest retrieved from reference TRBV19 and TRBJ2-4, is DGGITQSPKYLFRKEGQNVTLSCEQNLNHDAMYWYRQDPGQGLRLIYYSQIVNDFQKGDIAEGYSVSREKKESFPLTVTSAQKNPTAFYLCASSSTGFGKNIQYFGAGTRLSVL.

The V and J genes are TRBV9 and TRBJ2-4; a weak D match, TRBD2 (6 bases). The CDR3 covers 13 residues. Trimming shortened V by 5 bases and J by 6 bases, and 12 bases separated the two germline ends. CDR1 and CDR2 (germline): SGDLS, YYNGEE. CDR3 amino acids: CASSFLEGNIQYF. In DNA, the CDR3 is TGTGCCAGCAGTTTTTTGGAGGGAAACATTCAGTACTTC.

The chain is built from TRBV30 and TRBJ2-3; TRBD2 aligns across 8 bases. The V gene end was trimmed by 0 bases and the J gene end by 0 bases; junction bases not matched to a gene: 14. Germline assignment: CDR1 GTSNPN and CDR2 SVGIG (reference sequence). The CDR3 is 19 residues long. The CDR3 region is CAWSVPGAGALTSTDTQYF. The CDR3, as DNA: TGTGCCTGGAGTGTACCCGGAGCGGGGGCCCTAACTAGCACAGATACGCAGTATTTT.

The rearrangement uses TRBV3-1 (or the pseudogene TRBV3-2) and TRBJ2-1; no firm D call. From germline, CDR1 is LGHDT and CDR2 YNNKEL (reference sequence). With 5 bases removed from V and 3 bases from J, the gap between germline ends came to 11 bases. There are 14 residues in the CDR3. In DNA form, the CDR3 reads TGTGCCAGCAGCGCCCGCAGGAGCTACAATGAGCAGTTCTTC. It codes for CASSARRSYNEQFF.

The V call is TRBV15, the J call TRBJ2-1; possible D gene TRBD2, 5 bases. Germline loops: CDR1 LNHNV, CDR2 YYDKDF (reference sequence). V was shortened by 1 base and J by 7 bases, with 8 bases between the two germline ends. This CDR3 spans 13 amino acids. The chain's CDR3 is CATSRGTWNEQFF. As DNA, the CDR3 is TGTGCCACCAGCAGAGGGACTTGGAATGAGCAGTTCTTC.

This clone was counted a few times. The chain couples TRBV25-1 to TRBJ1-5; D possibly corresponds to TRBD1 (6 bases). Per the germline V gene, CDR1 is MGHDK and CDR2 is SYGVNS. This CDR3 is 13 amino acids long. V was clipped by 3 bases and J by 10 bases, with 13 bases between them. The CDR3 reads CASSDGGREPQHF. CDR3 in DNA: TGTGCCAGCAGTGACGGGGGCAGGGAACCCCAGCATTTT.

V usage is TRBV7-9 and J usage is TRBJ1-6, with 7 bases identical to TRBD1. Germline values: CDR1 SEHNR, CDR2 FQNEAQ (reference sequence). V lost 7 bases to trimming and J lost 10 bases; unmatched junction nucleotides: 16. This CDR3 has 16 amino acids. The chain's CDR3 is CASTQVAGQINSPLHF. The CDR3 DNA is TGTGCCAGCACCCAAGTCGCGGGACAGATAAACTCACCCCTCCACTTT.

The chain recombines TRBV6-8 with TRBJ2-7, with D unclear. Germline V gene lookup returns CDR1 MNHGY and CDR2 SAAAGT. The CDR3 extends over 14 amino acids. V lost 6 bases and J 2 bases, leaving 14 bases between the germline ends. For the CDR3, the DNA is TGTGCCAGCAGGCAGAACGGCGGAACCTACGAGCAGTACTTC. It translates to CASRQNGGTYEQYF.

The genes are TRBV12-3 or TRBV12-4 and TRBJ1-1; D is ambiguous. This CDR3 has 12 residues. Trimming took off 8 bases at V and 3 bases at J, with 10 bases between the two ends. CDR3 nucleotide sequence: TGTGCCAGCTGCTTCGGGGACACTGAAGCTTTCTTT. Its translation is CASCFGDTEAFF.

This rearrangement joins TRBV29-1 to TRBJ1-1, with 9 bases matching TRBD1. The trim removed 6 bases at V and 1 base at J, leaving 3 bases unmatched. Germline CDR1 SQVTM, CDR2 ANQGSEA. There are 13 residues in the CDR3. CDR3 nucleotides: TGCAGCGTCCGGACAGGGGCGAACACTGAAGCTTTCTTT. Encoded protein: CSVRTGANTEAFF.

The rearrangement links TRBV29-1 to TRBJ1-1; D ambiguous. Deletions cut 6 bases from V and 0 bases from J, with 8 bases between. This CDR3 is 12 amino acids long. Per germline, CDR1 SQVTM and CDR2 ANQGSEA. The CDR3 DNA reads as TGCAGCGTGGTAAGAATGAACACTGAAGCTTTCTTT. It encodes CSVVRMNTEAFF.

The rearrangement links TRBV2 to TRBJ1-4; D ambiguous. From germline, CDR1 is SNHLY and CDR2 FYNNEI. The CDR3 has 13 amino acids. Trimming cost V 10 bases and J 3 bases, with 12 bases left between them. CDR3 sequence reads: CATRRVSNEKLFF. The CDR3 region has the DNA TGTGCCACCCGGCGGGTGTCTAATGAAAAACTGTTTTTT.

This chain links TRBV29-1 with TRBJ2-5; 11 positions agree with TRBD1. This CDR3 comprises 14 residues. The J segment lost 2 bases and the V segment lost 6 bases, leaving 5 bases of the junction unmatched. Germline V gives CDR1 SQVTM, CDR2 ANQGSEA. The chain's CDR3 is CSVAGQGVQETQYF. CDR3 nucleotides: TGCAGCGTAGCGGGACAGGGGGTTCAAGAGACCCAGTACTTC.

The CDR3 loop reads CASSAQQGNTEAFF. CDR3 DNA sequence: TGTGCCAGCAGCGCTCAACAGGGCAACACTGAAGCTTTCTTT. The V call is TRBV9, the J call TRBJ1-1; D is possibly TRBD1 (6 bases). V shed 3 bases and J shed 2 bases, with 11 bases lying between them. This CDR3 has 14 residues. Germline loops: CDR1 SGDLS, CDR2 YYNGEE. Full variable domain (missing parts from reference TRBV9 and TRBJ1-1): DSGVTQTPKHLITATGQRVTLRCSPRSGDLSVYWYQQSLDQGLQFLIQYYNGEERAKGNILERFSAQQFPDLHSELNLSSLELGDSALYFCASSAQQGNTEAFFGQGTRLTVV.

V gene TRBV4-2 combines with J gene TRBJ1-3; possibly TRBD1 for D (5 bases). Germline CDR1 reads LGHNA; CDR2 reads YNFKEQ. Trimming pared 4 bases from V and 2 bases from J, leaving 9 bases between. The CDR3 spans 14 residues. DNA of the CDR3: TGTGCCAGCAGCCGGGACCGACCTGGAAACACCATATATTTT. This gives the protein CASSRDRPGNTIYF.